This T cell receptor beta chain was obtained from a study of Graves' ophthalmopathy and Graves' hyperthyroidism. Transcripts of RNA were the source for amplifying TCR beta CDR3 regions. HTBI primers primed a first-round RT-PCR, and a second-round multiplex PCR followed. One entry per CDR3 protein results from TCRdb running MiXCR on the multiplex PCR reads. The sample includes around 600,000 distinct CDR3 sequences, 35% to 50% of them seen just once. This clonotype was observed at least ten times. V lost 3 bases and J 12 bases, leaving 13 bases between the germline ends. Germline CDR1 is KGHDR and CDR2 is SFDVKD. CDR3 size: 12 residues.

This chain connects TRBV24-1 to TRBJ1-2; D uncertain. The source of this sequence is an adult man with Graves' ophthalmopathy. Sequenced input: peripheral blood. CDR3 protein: CATSDPLEGHTF. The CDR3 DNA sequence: TGTGCCACCAGTGATCCGCTAGAAGGTCACACCTTC.